This T cell receptor beta chain was captured in a study of blood T cell repertoires in COVID-19. The germline V gene encodes CDR1 LGHDT and CDR2 YNNKEL (reference sequence). V was pared by 0 bases and J by 5 bases, with 10 bases between. This CDR3 contains 14 residues. Per the study methods: Amplification of reference gene primers was used by the study to estimate nucleated cell counts. Generated by immunoSEQ multiplex PCR, the TCRdb table keeps only in-frame clones and is missing some. For V, J and clone size, that table is used; D and trimming come from the DNA. The sample has about 290,000 clones; 75% to 90% are singletons.

The clonotype was recovered from a woman aged 40 to 49 who had recovered from COVID-19. Sequences were obtained from peripheral blood. V is TRBV3-1 (or the pseudogene TRBV3-2) and J is TRBJ1-1, with a possible D match to TRBD1 (5 bases). The CDR3 reads CASSQDWGGTEAFF. CDR3 nucleotides: TGTGCCAGCAGCCAAGATTGGGGGGGGACTGAAGCTTTCTTT.